Below are 2 T cell receptor beta chains sequenced from a single sample in a study of cytomegalovirus exposure and HLA in healthy donors. This PCR relied on a set of 60 Vbeta primers and 13 Jbeta primers. Profiling relied on immunoSEQ multiplex PCR, and the TCRdb table lists in-frame clones only, not all of them. The data contain about 160,000 clones, roughly 85% of them singletons. Material: PBMCs. The source is a man aged 40-50 years in good health and CMV-seronegative.

V usage is TRBV5-6 and J usage is TRBJ1-3, with TRBD1 identical over 7 bases. This CDR3 region has 14 residues. Looked up from germline, CDR1 is SGHDT and CDR2 is YYEEEE. V was pared by 4 bases and J by 2 bases, with 3 bases of the junction left unmatched. CDR3 in amino acids: CASSAGTAGNTIYF. The CDR3 nucleotides are TGTGCCAGCAGCGCCGGGACAGCTGGAAACACCATATATTTT. Together with reference TRBV5-6 and TRBJ1-3, the CDR3 gives the full variable domain: DAGVTQSPTHLIKTRGQQVTLRCSPKSGHDTVSWYQQALGQGPQFIFQYYEEEERQRGNFPDRFSGHQFPNYSSELNVNALLLGDSALYLCASSAGTAGNTIYFGEGSWLTVV.

The rearrangement links TRBV27 to TRBJ1-2, with TRBD1 identical over 7 bases. V was clipped by 6 bases and J by 5 bases; unmatched bases: 15. The CDR3 totals 16 residues. Germline V gene data show CDR1 as MNHEY and CDR2 as SMNVEV (reference sequence). The CDR3 DNA reads TGTGCCAGCAGCCTGACAGGGATAGGGGGAAAATATGGCTACACCTTC. It is translated as CASSLTGIGGKYGYTF.